This entry lists 28 T cell receptor beta chains sequenced from one sample in a study of cytomegalovirus exposure and HLA in healthy donors. It was with 60 Vbeta and 13 Jbeta primers that the PCR ran. The assay was immunoSEQ multiplex PCR, and TCRdb's table has in-frame clones only and misses some. The table includes around 100,000 clones, under 90% detected once. The sequencing input was PBMCs. Every receptor here comes from a young woman in good health and CMV-seronegative.

This clone was observed a handful of times. Here the CDR3 reads CASSVQGLGTNTQYF. CDR3 in DNA: TGTGCCAGCAGTGTACAGGGTCTGGGGACGAATACGCAGTATTTT. The chain employs TRBV2 and TRBJ2-3; D might be TRBD1 (6 bases). The CDR3 spans 15 residues. V was clipped by 4 bases and J by 7 bases, with 18 bases between them. CDR1 and CDR2 from the germline V gene are SNHLY and FYNNEI.

The chain links TRBV5-6 to TRBJ2-7, with a weak D call TRBD2 (5 bases). CDR1 SGHDT and CDR2 YYEEEE come from the germline V gene. The V and J ends lost 4 bases and 4 bases respectively, with 15 bases between them. The CDR3 length is 14 residues. CDR3 sequence reads: CASSPAAGIYEQYF. For the CDR3, the DNA is TGTGCCAGCAGCCCCGCGGCGGGTATATACGAGCAGTACTTC.

The chain links TRBV7-9 to TRBJ2-7; 9 bases are a match to TRBD1. The J segment lost 2 bases and the V segment lost 2 bases, leaving 4 bases of the junction unmatched. Germline CDR1 SEHNR, CDR2 FQNEAQ (reference sequence). The CDR3 length is 15 residues. The CDR3 nucleotides read TGTGCCAGCAGCTTAAAGACAGGGGGAACCTACGAGCAGTACTTC. Its protein is CASSLKTGGTYEQYF. Based on the CDR3 plus reference TRBV7-9 and TRBJ2-7, the full variable domain is DTGVSQNPRHKITKRGQNVTFRCDPISEHNRLYWYRQTLGQGPEFLTYFQNEAQLEKSRLLSDRFSAERPKGSFSTLEIQRTEQGDSAMYLCASSLKTGGTYEQYFGPGTRLTVT.

V and J are TRBV2 and TRBJ1-2; TRBD1 matches 7 bases. Per germline, CDR1 SNHLY and CDR2 FYNNEI. Trimming took 2 bases from V and 8 from J; bases not matched to a gene: 5. This CDR3 is 13 amino acids long. CDR3 sequence reads: CASSEHRGVGYTF. The CDR3 nucleotides read TGTGCCAGCAGTGAACACAGGGGAGTGGGCTACACCTTC.

The rearrangement joins TRBV2 to TRBJ2-5; tentative D call: TRBD1 (5 bases). The CDR3 spans 12 residues. V lost 7 bases to trimming and J lost 2 bases, with 8 bases between them. In germline, CDR1 is SNHLY, CDR2 FYNNEI. The CDR3 DNA reads TGTGCCAGCACAGGGTATCAAGAGACCCAGTACTTC. Protein product: CASTGYQETQYF. Drawing the rest from reference TRBV2 and TRBJ2-5, the complete variable domain is EPEVTQTPSHQVTQMGQEVILRCVPISNHLYFYWYRQILGQKVEFLVSFYNNEISEKSEIFDDQFSVERPDGSNFTLKIRSTKLEDSAMYFCASTGYQETQYFGPGTRLLVL.

In this sample, this clone turned up a few times. This chain connects TRBV29-1 to TRBJ2-1; weak D call: TRBD1 (6 bases). V was trimmed by 5 bases and J by 7 bases, leaving 18 bases between them. The germline V gene encodes CDR1 SQVTM and CDR2 ANQGSEA. The CDR3 contains 14 residues. The CDR3 DNA reads as TGCAGCGTTTTACAGGGAGCAGCTTGGAATGAGCAGTTCTTC. Encoded protein: CSVLQGAAWNEQFF.

The chain couples TRBV4-3 to TRBJ1-2; D is undetermined. This CDR3 has 15 amino acids. Germline CDR1 LGHNA, CDR2 YSLEER. Trimming stripped 1 base from V and 2 bases from J, with 11 bases between. For the CDR3, the DNA is TGCGCCAGCAGCCAAGGTACAGCCGTCAACTATGGCTACACCTTC. As protein: CASSQGTAVNYGYTF.

The chain links TRBV5-4 to TRBJ2-3, with unresolved D. The CDR3 consists of 13 residues. Germline CDR1 reads SGHNT; CDR2 reads YYREEE (reference sequence). V gave up 3 bases and J gave up 2 bases, with 7 bases separating them. For the CDR3, the DNA is TGTGCCAGCAGCTCAGAAAACACAGATACGCAGTATTTT. Amino acid sequence: CASSSENTDTQYF.

The CDR3 coding sequence is TGTGCCAGCAGCCCGGGGGACAGGGGGGTTGAAAAACTGTTTTTT. This codes for CASSPGDRGVEKLFF. The J gene is TRBJ1-4, the V gene TRBV21-1; TRBD1, as called in the table, went unchecked against the DNA. TRBV21-1 is an annotated pseudogene. The CDR3 totals 15 residues.

This rearrangement joins TRBV6-4 to TRBJ2-3, with TRBD2 identical over 15 bases. Germline lookup yields CDR1 MRHNA and CDR2 SNTAGT. The V and J ends lost 5 bases and 6 bases, in that order; junction bases with no gene match: 6. This CDR3 contains 16 residues. The DNA of the CDR3 is TGTGCCAGCAGTTGGACTAGCGGGGGGGCCGGGGATACGCAGTATTTT. It is translated as CASSWTSGGAGDTQYF.

The rearrangement joins TRBV6-1 to TRBJ1-4, with TRBD1 matching over 7 bases. This CDR3 has 15 amino acids. Trimming at V came to 2 bases and at J to 4 bases, leaving 4 bases not matched to a gene. From germline, CDR1 is MNHNS and CDR2 SASEGT. The CDR3 here is CASSEIQGNNEKLFF. CDR3 sequence (DNA): TGTGCCAGCAGTGAAATACAGGGGAATAATGAAAAACTGTTTTTT.

This rearrangement joins TRBV28 to TRBJ1-2; no clear D gene. V lost 2 bases and J lost 4, with 11 bases in between. The V gene's germline CDR1 is MDHEN and CDR2 SYDVKM. The CDR3 runs to 14 residues. The DNA of the CDR3 is TGTGCCAGCAGTTTACCCACAGTATCCTATGGCTACACCTTC. Amino acids: CASSLPTVSYGYTF.

This clone has a single count. The J gene is TRBJ2-5, the V gene TRBV13; 9 bases match TRBD1. The better agreement between TRBJ2-7 and the DNA end casts doubt on the J call. This CDR3 has 15 residues. Germline CDR1 PRHDT, CDR2 FYEKMQ (reference sequence). CDR3 protein: CASSYPGQGSSEQYF. The CDR3 DNA follows: TGTGCCAGCAGTTACCCGGGACAGGGATCTTCCGAGCAGTACTTC.

The V gene is TRBV5-6, the J gene TRBJ2-2; D may be TRBD1 (7 bases). Germline V gene sequence: CDR1 SGHDT, CDR2 YYEEEE. The germline V and J ends were trimmed by 5 bases and 3 bases, with 17 bases remaining between them. This CDR3 is built from 16 residues. In DNA form, the CDR3 reads TGTGCCAGCAGGGACTACAGGGGTAGGGACACCGGGGAGCTGTTTTTT. This sequence encodes CASRDYRGRDTGELFF.

The chain uses TRBV6-1 and TRBJ1-5, with 12 bases that match TRBD1. The J segment lost 1 base and the V segment lost 8 bases, leaving 3 bases of the junction unmatched. Germline CDR1 MNHNS, CDR2 SASEGT. The CDR3 is made up of 15 amino acids. DNA of the CDR3: TGTGCCAGCGGGGACAGGGGGCTGAGCAATCAGCCCCAGCATTTT. Encoded protein: CASGDRGLSNQPQHF.

The V gene is TRBV6-6, the J gene TRBJ2-6; the D is unclear. V was trimmed by 4 bases and J by 0 bases, leaving 10 bases between them. There are 16 residues in the CDR3. Looked up from germline, CDR1 is MNHNY and CDR2 is SVGAGI (reference sequence). The CDR3 DNA is TGTGCCAGCAGTTCCGTCAAGAGCTCTGGGGCCAACGTCCTGACTTTC. Encoded protein: CASSSVKSSGANVLTF.

V usage is TRBV5-1 and J usage is TRBJ2-1, with D possibly matching TRBD2 (5 bases). V was shortened by 3 bases and J by 0 bases, with 13 bases between the two germline ends. The V gene's germline CDR1 is SGHRS and CDR2 YFSETQ. CDR3 size: 16 residues. This CDR3 reads CASSSFQRSSYNEQFF. The CDR3 nucleotides are TGCGCCAGCAGCTCCTTCCAGCGGAGCTCCTACAATGAGCAGTTCTTC.

The CDR3 DNA reads as TGTGCCAGCTCCGGGACAGGCGGGGTAGCTAACTATGGCTACACCTTC. Residues: CASSGTGGVANYGYTF. The chain has TRBV9 and TRBJ1-2; 8 bases fit TRBD1. The CDR3 covers 16 residues. From germline, CDR1 is SGDLS and CDR2 YYNGEE. The V gene end was trimmed by 7 bases and the J gene end by 0 bases; junction bases not matched to a gene: 11.

The J gene is TRBJ2-2, the V gene TRBV27, with 10 bases identical to TRBD2. V shed 0 bases and J 7 bases; nucleotides not matched to a gene: 20. This CDR3 spans 21 amino acids. CDR1 and CDR2 (germline): MNHEY, SMNVEV (reference sequence). The chain's CDR3 is CASSLSGLAGVFGLKGGELFF. CDR3 coding DNA: TGTGCCAGCAGTTTATCGGGGCTAGCGGGAGTGTTTGGGTTGAAGGGCGGGGAGCTGTTTTTT.

The gene calls are TRBV29-1 and TRBJ1-1, with TRBD1 as a possible D gene (5 bases). The CDR3 consists of 13 residues. V dropped 7 bases and J dropped 4 bases, with 16 bases sitting between them. Germline loops: CDR1 SQVTM, CDR2 ANQGSEA. In DNA form, the CDR3 reads TGCAGCGCCCAACAGGAGTCTAGCACTGAAGCTTTCTTT. Protein product: CSAQQESSTEAFF.

This chain links TRBV2 with TRBJ1-1; D unclear. V dropped 9 bases and J dropped 1 base, with 12 bases sitting between them. CDR1 is SNHLY and CDR2 is FYNNEI in the germline V gene. The CDR3 runs to 13 residues. CDR3 DNA sequence: TGTGCCAGAAAAAAACAGAAGAACACTGAAGCTTTCTTT. This gives the protein CARKKQKNTEAFF.

This sequence joins TRBV6-5 and TRBJ2-1; D might be TRBD2 (6 bases). V was trimmed by 6 bases and J by 7 bases, leaving 10 bases between them. CDR1 and CDR2 (germline): MNHEY, SVGAGI. The CDR3 is 12 residues long. The CDR3 sequence: CASRRGPNEQFF. The CDR3 nucleotides read TGTGCCAGCAGGCGGGGTCCAAATGAGCAGTTCTTC.

This rearrangement joins TRBV7-9 to TRBJ1-5; 9 nucleotides align to TRBD1. This CDR3 has 15 amino acids. Trimming took 4 bases from V and 4 from J; bases not matched to a gene: 5. Germline CDR1 SEHNR, CDR2 FQNEAQ (reference sequence). CDR3 loop: CASSSTGTGNQPQHF. CDR3 nucleotides: TGTGCCAGCAGCTCTACTGGGACAGGGAATCAGCCCCAGCATTTT.

This chain uses TRBV6-5 with TRBJ2-5, with 8 bases lining up with TRBD2. The germline V gene has CDR1 MNHEY and CDR2 SVGAGI. Trimming cost V 5 bases and J 5 bases; bases outside gene matches: 4. This CDR3 comprises 13 residues. CDR3 protein: CASSGTRRETQYF. The CDR3 DNA reads TGTGCCAGCAGTGGGACTAGGAGGGAGACCCAGTACTTC.

As concerns this clone: One end of the junction fails to match germline, which may point to a read error. This sequence joins TRBV7-6 and TRBJ1-5; 8 bases match TRBD1. CDR1 SGHVS and CDR2 FNYEAQ come from the germline V gene. The length of the CDR3 is 14 residues. Written as DNA, the CDR3 is TGTGCCAGCAGTTTAGGACAGGGAGATCAGCCCCAGCATTTT. Translating it yields CASSLGQGDQPQHF.

V usage is TRBV2 and J usage is TRBJ2-2; D is possibly TRBD2 (5 bases). The CDR3 covers 13 residues. V was cut by 6 bases and J by 1 base, with 6 bases left in between. Germline loops: CDR1 SNHLY, CDR2 FYNNEI. The chain's CDR3 is CASRRENTGELFF. Written as DNA, the CDR3 is TGTGCCAGCAGACGGGAGAACACCGGGGAGCTGTTTTTT.

The chain links TRBV29-1 to TRBJ2-4, with 13 bases identical to TRBD2. Per the germline V gene, CDR1 is SQVTM and CDR2 is ANQGSEA. The V segment lost 4 bases and the J segment 6 bases; nucleotides outside the gene matches: 0. The CDR3 runs to 13 residues. The CDR3 region has the DNA TGCAGCGTTGGGACTAGCGGGGGAAACATTCAGTACTTC. Protein product: CSVGTSGGNIQYF.

This chain joins TRBV25-1 and TRBJ2-3; 7 nucleotides agree with TRBD2. Germline CDR1 MGHDK, CDR2 SYGVNS. V lost 10 bases to trimming and J lost 5 bases; unmatched junction nucleotides: 9. The CDR3 is 13 amino acids. CDR3 sequence (DNA): TGTGCCACTCGGGAGGCTGGGGAAGATACGCAGTATTTT. As protein: CATREAGEDTQYF.